This T cell receptor (beta chain) stems from a study of CD8+ T cells in alopecia areata. The study's findings and limits: Under tofacitinib, numerous expanded lesional clonotypes remained detectable in scalp and blood.

Extraction of RNA preceded its reverse transcription into cDNA, which served as the sequencing template. Measured with immunoSEQ multiplex PCR; TCRdb has only the in-frame clones, and not every one. The profile shows about 180,000 clones, approximately 51% of them singletons. The V gene end was trimmed by 0 bases and the J gene end by 4 bases; junction bases not matched to a gene: 4. CDR3 length: 16 amino acids. Germline values: CDR1 LNHDA, CDR2 SQIVND (reference sequence). Treatment here: oral pan-JAK inhibitor, 5-10 mg twice daily. Researchers gathered lesional scalp punch biopsies and peripheral blood from patients with alopecia areata. Concerning this clone: The antigen is unknown.

The source is a human donor with alopecia areata. The chain has TRBV19 and TRBJ2-1; 9 bases agree with TRBD2. Sequences were derived from CD8+ T cells sorted from blood, sampled around week 54, from a patient treated with tofacitinib. CDR3 nucleotides: TGTGCCAGTAGTATAGATACTAGCGGGTGGTACAATGAGCAGTTCTTC. Translation gives CASSIDTSGWYNEQFF. The whole variable domain, filled in from reference TRBV19 and TRBJ2-1, reads DGGITQSPKYLFRKEGQNVTLSCEQNLNHDAMYWYRQDPGQGLRLIYYSQIVNDFQKGDIAEGYSVSREKKESFPLTVTSAQKNPTAFYLCASSIDTSGWYNEQFFGPGTRLTVL.